These T cell receptor beta chains were read from a single sample in a study of identical twins. TCRdb re-called the 5' RACE reads with MiXCR, one entry per CDR3 protein. The data hold roughly 700,000 distinct CDR3 sequences, with 8.6% observed a single time. These records were also assigned to another study, of yellow fever vaccine responses in identical twins.

Material for sequencing was PBMCs. All receptors derive from a woman aged 18-29 years in good health. The conserved cysteine and the conserved F or W are not part of the CDR3 here.

j_gene	v_gene	CDR3aa
TRBJ2-7	TRBV7-9	ASSLSLGVHYEQY
TRBJ2-7	TRBV20-1	SARSGTSNYEQY
TRBJ2-1	TRBV6-2/TRBV6-3	ASSSSGSRGF
TRBJ1-3	TRBV10-3	ATLPGRAGNTIY
TRBJ2-3	TRBV7-2	ASSPITPDTQY
TRBJ2-1	TRBV5-1	ASSLDGLGIEQF
TRBJ2-2	TRBV7-3	ASSSFTNTGELF
TRBJ2-5	TRBV28	ASSLTGVQETQY
TRBJ2-1	TRBV12-3/TRBV12-4	ASSSRTGYNEQF
TRBJ2-5	TRBV7-8	ASSLRLAGVGRTQY
TRBJ2-2	TRBV7-9	ASSLPGASYTGELF
TRBJ2-1	TRBV3-1	ASSQVGGEQF
TRBJ2-4	TRBV6-2/TRBV6-3	ASSYSGGNIQY
TRBJ2-3	TRBV12-3/TRBV12-4	ASSLTSTSEDTQY
TRBJ1-2	TRBV6-2/TRBV6-3	ASSYARDPVRGYT
TRBJ1-5	TRBV2	ASSAGAYQPQH
TRBJ2-1	TRBV7-2	ASSPGTSAYNEQF
TRBJ2-1	TRBV5-6	ASSLIAEPYNEQF
TRBJ2-3	TRBV5-1	ASTPGQGADTQY
TRBJ2-1	TRBV28	ASSFSDERYNEQF
TRBJ2-7	TRBV11-1	ASSGGLESPGLAGYEQY
TRBJ2-2	TRBV27	ASSLDRDTGELF